Shown below are 11 T cell receptor beta chains from a single sample sequenced in a study of blood T cell repertoires in COVID-19. Sequencing was performed with immunoSEQ multiplex PCR; in TCRdb, only in-frame clones are kept and a portion is missing. The sample records more than 300,000 clones, more than 75% being singletons. Material: peripheral blood. The receptors derive from a woman in her fifties or sixties with acute or convalescent COVID-19.

The CDR3 sequence: CSASPYNEQFF. DNA for the CDR3: TGCAGTGCTAGTCCGTACAATGAGCAGTTCTTC. The genes are TRBV20-1 and TRBJ2-1; unclear D gene. Germline CDR1 reads DFQATT; CDR2 reads SNEGSKA (reference sequence). This CDR3 contains 11 residues. Trimming took 3 bases from V and 4 from J, leaving 4 bases between them.

The chain joins TRBV6-6 to TRBJ2-3; 12 positions agree with TRBD2. Trimming cost V 1 base and J 6 bases; bases outside gene matches: 2. The CDR3 loop spans 15 amino acids. Germline CDR1 is MNHNY and CDR2 is SVGAGI (reference sequence). The CDR3 sequence is CASSYYGTSGDTQYF. In nucleotides, the CDR3 is TGTGCCAGCAGTTACTACGGGACTAGCGGGGATACGCAGTATTTT.

The chain recombines TRBV7-2 with TRBJ2-1; TRBD2 matches 10 bases. Germline-derived CDR1 and CDR2 are SGHTA and FQGNSA. The CDR3 extends over 17 amino acids. V dropped 5 bases and J dropped 1; count of bases not matched to a gene: 8. In DNA, the CDR3 is TGTGCCAGCAGCCCCAGATTAGCGGGAGGTTCCTACAATGAGCAGTTCTTC. As protein: CASSPRLAGGSYNEQFF.

V is TRBV15 and J is TRBJ2-4, with 13 bases aligning to TRBD2. The germline V gene encodes CDR1 LNHNV and CDR2 YYDKDF (reference sequence). This CDR3 has 14 residues. With 3 bases clipped from V and 15 bases from J, the junction kept 8 bases outside the gene matches. The CDR3 protein is CATSRGTSGTSRYF. The CDR3 nucleotides read TGTGCCACCAGCAGGGGGACTAGCGGGACCTCCCGGTACTTC.

J is TRBJ2-1 and V is TRBV19; TRBD2 matches at 8 bases. The CDR3 covers 14 residues. The V gene's germline CDR1 is LNHDA and CDR2 SQIVND (reference sequence). After removal of 5 bases from V and 6 bases from J, the junction contained 6 bases not matched to a gene. The CDR3 DNA reads TGTGCCAGTAGTCAGGGACTAGATATCAATGAGCAGTTCTTC. Its protein product is CASSQGLDINEQFF. The full variable domain, with the rest looked up from reference TRBV19 and TRBJ2-1, is DGGITQSPKYLFRKEGQNVTLSCEQNLNHDAMYWYRQDPGQGLRLIYYSQIVNDFQKGDIAEGYSVSREKKESFPLTVTSAQKNPTAFYLCASSQGLDINEQFFGPGTRLTVL.

A single count supports this clone. V and J are TRBV24-1 and TRBJ2-3, with 8 bases lining up with TRBD2. The V gene's germline CDR1 is KGHDR and CDR2 SFDVKD. This CDR3 has 18 residues. Trimming removed 6 bases from V and 2 bases from J; junction bases left unmatched: 15. CDR3 residues: CATSITSGRRYLTDTQYF. CDR3 coding DNA: TGTGCCACCAGTATAACTAGCGGAAGGCGATACCTCACAGATACGCAGTATTTT.

The chain recombines TRBV10-3 with TRBJ1-4; TRBD1 aligns across 9 bases. The CDR3 is made up of 13 amino acids. With 9 bases clipped from V and 6 bases from J, the junction kept 5 bases outside the gene matches. CDR1 ENHRY and CDR2 SYGVKD come from the germline V gene. CDR3 sequence: CAIKTGGDEKLFF. In nucleotides, the CDR3 is TGTGCCATAAAGACAGGGGGGGATGAAAAACTGTTTTTT.

This clone appeared a few times. The chain has TRBV28 and TRBJ1-6; TRBD1 agrees at 8 bases. The CDR3 runs 14 residues. The V segment lost 6 bases and the J segment 7 bases; nucleotides outside the gene matches: 5. Germline assignment: CDR1 MDHEN and CDR2 SYDVKM. CDR3 protein: CASRVGQGNSPLHF. DNA for the CDR3: TGTGCCAGCAGAGTTGGACAGGGAAATTCACCCCTCCACTTT.

The rearrangement uses TRBV19 and TRBJ1-2, with TRBD1 matching over 7 bases. The CDR3 totals 15 residues. After removal of 2 bases from V and 1 base from J, the junction contained 4 bases not matched to a gene. CDR1 LNHDA and CDR2 SQIVND come from the germline V gene (reference sequence). The CDR3 DNA is TGTGCCAGTAGTATAATAGGACAGGATAACTATGGCTACACCTTC. Encoded protein: CASSIIGQDNYGYTF.

J is TRBJ2-6 and V is TRBV5-5, with D possibly being TRBD2 (5 bases). The length of the CDR3 is 14 residues. CDR1 and CDR2 (germline): SGHKS, YYEKEE (reference sequence). V dropped 4 bases and J dropped 0 bases, with 5 bases sitting between them. The CDR3 nucleotides are TGTGCCAGCAGCCGGGACTCTGGGGCCAACGTCCTGACTTTC. Protein: CASSRDSGANVLTF.

The chain combines TRBV7-9 with TRBJ2-2; 11 nucleotides line up with TRBD2. From germline, CDR1 is SEHNR and CDR2 FQNEAQ (reference sequence). CDR3 length: 16 residues. CDR3 DNA sequence: TGTGCAGAGAACCCCCGACTAGCGGGAAGTGGCGGGGAGCTGTTTTTT. It is translated as CAENPRLAGSGGELFF.